The clone carrying this T cell receptor beta chain has just a few counts. TCRdb re-called the RACE reads with MiXCR, one entry per CDR3 protein. Of 80,000 to 100,000 distinct CDR3 sequences detected, less than 14% appear once; the ten largest clones hold under 3.5%. Time point: pre-sensitization, week 0. Treatment reported: therapeutic diphenylcyclopropenone sensitization with weekly scalp DPC. These data belong to a study of human T cells and chemical hapten exposure. Across the study: Diphenylcyclopropenone doses were given weekly to the scalps of patients across the roughly 23-week study. TCR yield per sample varied, mainly due to pooled library volumes.

CDR3 length equals 14 residues. The germline V gene has CDR1 SEHNR and CDR2 FQNEAQ (reference sequence). V was trimmed by 5 bases and J by 7 bases, leaving 15 bases between them. The specimen was whole blood, collected in connection with sensitization to the hapten diphenylcyclopropenone (DPC). The chain uses TRBV7-9 and TRBJ2-1, with D possibly being TRBD1 (6 bases). This clonotype was sampled from an older woman with alopecia areata. Some clones in this sample may be carry-over from other donors' samples. CDR3 in DNA: TGTGCCAGCAGCCCCGGACAGAGTAGGAATGAGCAGTTCTTC. Its protein product is CASSPGQSRNEQFF. Looking up the rest from reference TRBV7-9 and TRBJ2-1 gives the full variable domain: DTGVSQNPRHKITKRGQNVTFRCDPISEHNRLYWYRQTLGQGPEFLTYFQNEAQLEKSRLLSDRFSAERPKGSFSTLEIQRTEQGDSAMYLCASSPGQSRNEQFFGPGTRLTVL.